This record looks at one T cell receptor beta chain sequence and its context. The data derive from a study of blood T cell repertoires in COVID-19. About the study: COVID-19 samples, acute and convalescent, were from the United States, Italy and Spain. PBMCs, B-cell-depleted T cells, or T cells provided the cDNA or gDNA that made up the material.

This CDR3 comprises 17 residues. Per germline, CDR1 MNHEY and CDR2 SVGEGT. V trimming: 2 bases; J trimming: 9 bases; junction bases outside the gene matches: 9. As processed by the authors: Quantification of nucleated cells was approximated via reference gene primer amplification. Some clones are missing from TCRdb's copy, which holds only in-frame ones; the method was immunoSEQ multiplex PCR. From that table come the V and J calls and clone size; the DNA was used to work out D and trimming. The table shows about 160,000 clones, with just under 95% occurring only once. The clonotype comes from a woman aged 45-59 years with acute or convalescent COVID-19. V gene TRBV6-2 or TRBV6-3 combines with J gene TRBJ2-1; 14 bases align to TRBD2. Sequencing was done on a sample of peripheral blood. CDR3 sequence (DNA): TGTGCCAGCAGTTACCGACGACTAGCGGGAGGGCCTGGTGAGCAGTTCTTC. This sequence encodes CASSYRRLAGGPGEQFF.